Sequencing of this T cell receptor beta chain was carried out in a study of control samples from healthy donors and cancer patients. Assay used: immunoSEQ multiplex PCR; TCRdb lists only in-frame clones, some missing. The sample lists 120,000 or so clones, more than 75% occurring once. Sequenced sample: blood. This receptor was identified in a man in his sixties in good health.

CDR3 DNA sequence: TGTGCCAGCTCACCATACGGGACAGGGGCCACCGGGGAGCTGTTTTTT. Protein product: CASSPYGTGATGELFF. The chain uses TRBV18 and TRBJ2-2; TRBD1 matches at 10 bases. The germline V gene encodes CDR1 KGHSH and CDR2 LQKENI. This CDR3 region has 16 residues. The J segment lost 4 bases and the V segment lost 2 bases, leaving 4 bases of the junction unmatched.